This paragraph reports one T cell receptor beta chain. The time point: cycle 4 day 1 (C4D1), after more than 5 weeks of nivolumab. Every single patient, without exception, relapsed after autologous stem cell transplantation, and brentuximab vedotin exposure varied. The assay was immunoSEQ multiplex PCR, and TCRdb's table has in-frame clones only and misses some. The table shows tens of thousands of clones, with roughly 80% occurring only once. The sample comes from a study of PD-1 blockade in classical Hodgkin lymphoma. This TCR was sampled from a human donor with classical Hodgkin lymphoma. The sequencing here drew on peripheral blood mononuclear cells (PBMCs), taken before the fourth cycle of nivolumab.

The CDR3 bases are TGCGCCAGCAGCTTGGGTCAGCAGGGTGAAAAACTGTTTTTT. This translates into CASSLGQQGEKLFF. J is TRBJ1-4 and V is TRBV5-1, with TRBD1 as a possible D gene (5 bases). V was cut by 0 bases and J by 7 bases, with 10 bases left in between. From germline, CDR1 is SGHRS and CDR2 YFSETQ. The CDR3 runs to 14 residues.